Detailed here is one T cell receptor beta chain. The target antigen is unknown. Every patient with CD3G deficiency had evidence of autoimmunity. Patients aged 2 to 39 years had fewer naive and more memory CD4+ and CD8+ T cells. The PCR used 52 TRBV and 13 TRBJ primers. Some clones are missing from TCRdb's copy, which holds only in-frame ones; the method was immunoSEQ multiplex PCR. Among over 20,000 clones listed, about 88% were seen once. This entry is derived from a study of regulatory T cells. Overall study results and limits: Regulatory T cells showed the strongest V-J pair restriction and V/J gene skewing among patient repertoires. In CD3G-deficient patients, conventional CD4+ T cells were enriched for hydrophobic CDR3 residues at positions 6 and 7.

Germline CDR1 MDHEN, CDR2 SYDVKM. Trimming took 2 bases from V and 10 from J, leaving 6 bases between them. The length of the CDR3 is 11 residues. This rearrangement joins TRBV28 to TRBJ2-1; D ambiguous. This sequence was found in a child aged 10-17 years with CD3G deficiency. Sequenced sample: conventional CD4+ T cells sorted from blood. The CDR3 DNA reads as TGTGCCAGCAGTTTAGAAGGGGAGCAGTTCTTC. Translating it yields CASSLEGEQFF.